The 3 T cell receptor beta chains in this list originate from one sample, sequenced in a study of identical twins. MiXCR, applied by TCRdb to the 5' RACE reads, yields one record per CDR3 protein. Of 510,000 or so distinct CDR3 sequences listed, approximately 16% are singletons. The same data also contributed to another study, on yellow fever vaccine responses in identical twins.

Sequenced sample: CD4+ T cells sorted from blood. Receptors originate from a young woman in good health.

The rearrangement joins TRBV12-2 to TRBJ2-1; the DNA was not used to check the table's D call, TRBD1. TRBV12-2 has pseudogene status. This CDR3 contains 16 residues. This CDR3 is CASRSTPGTDYNEQFF. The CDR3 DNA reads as TGTGCAAGTCGCTCCACCCCCGGGACGGACTACAATGAGCAGTTCTTC.

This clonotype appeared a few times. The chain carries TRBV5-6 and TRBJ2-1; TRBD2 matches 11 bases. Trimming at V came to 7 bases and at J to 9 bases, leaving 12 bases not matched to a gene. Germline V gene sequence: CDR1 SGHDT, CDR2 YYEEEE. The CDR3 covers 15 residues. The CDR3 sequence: CASSPLAGAAGEQFF. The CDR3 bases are TGTGCCAGCTCCCCACTAGCGGGAGCCGCCGGTGAGCAGTTCTTC.

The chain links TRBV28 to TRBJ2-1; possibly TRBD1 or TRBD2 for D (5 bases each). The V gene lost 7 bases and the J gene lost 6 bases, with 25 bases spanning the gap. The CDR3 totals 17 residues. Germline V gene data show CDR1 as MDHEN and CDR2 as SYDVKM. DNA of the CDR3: TGTGCCAGCACCACCCTTAGGGGTAAGGGGAGTGGCAATGAGCAGTTCTTC. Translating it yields CASTTLRGKGSGNEQFF.